Listed below are T cell receptor beta chains from one sample, sequenced in a study of CXCR3 chemokines and chemotherapy response in bladder cancer. TCRdb used MiXCR to reprocess the PCR reads, holding one entry per CDR3 protein. The sample has 13,000 or so distinct CDR3 sequences; around 11% are singletons. Collection of the sample occurred from a patient whose treatment included neoadjuvant chemotherapy. These receptors were obtained from a human donor with bladder cancer that did not respond to neoadjuvant chemotherapy. CDR3s include the opening cysteine and the closing phenylalanine or tryptophan. The D gene is left open where the match is weak. Not all rows give a size; the values are once, few, many and, for expanded clones, a class.

clone_size: medium-sized
j_call: TRBJ2-1
v_call: TRBV6-6
d_call: TRBD1
cdr3_nt: TGTGCCAGCAGTTACAGATCGGACAGGTACAATGAGCAGTTCTTC
cdr3_aa: CASSYRSDRYNEQFF

clone_size: .
j_call: TRBJ1-2
v_call: TRBV5-4
d_call: TRBD1
cdr3_nt: TGTGCCAGCAGCTTGGAGGACAGGGTTTATGGCGGCTACACCTTC
cdr3_aa: CASSLEDRVYGGYTF

clone_size: many
j_call: TRBJ2-5
v_call: TRBV18
d_call: .
cdr3_nt: TGTGCCAGCTCACCCAACCAAGAGACCCAGTACTTC
cdr3_aa: CASSPNQETQYF

clone_size: many
j_call: TRBJ2-5
v_call: TRBV13
d_call: TRBD1
cdr3_nt: TGTGCCAGCAGCGCCCTGACAGGGGGGGGGGAGACCCAGTACTTC
cdr3_aa: CASSALTGGGETQYF

clone_size: many
j_call: TRBJ1-5
v_call: TRBV5-5
d_call: .
cdr3_nt: TGTGCCAGCAGCCCAAGATCAGAGCCCCAGCATTTT
cdr3_aa: CASSPRSEPQHF

clone_size: many
j_call: TRBJ1-6
v_call: TRBV7-2
d_call: TRBD1
cdr3_nt: TGTGCCAGCAGCTCCGGGACAGGCTATAATTCACCCCTCCACTTT
cdr3_aa: CASSSGTGYNSPLHF

clone_size: .
j_call: TRBJ2-2
v_call: TRBV11-3
d_call: TRBD1
cdr3_nt: TGTGCCAGCGGGTCTCGAGGGGGCCTGAACACCGGGGAGCTGTTTTTT
cdr3_aa: CASGSRGGLNTGELFF

clone_size: many
j_call: TRBJ1-4
v_call: TRBV6-5
d_call: .
cdr3_nt: TGTGCCAGCAGTTTGGGCTTCGGAGCTGAAAAACTGTTTTTT
cdr3_aa: CASSLGFGAEKLFF

clone_size: .
j_call: TRBJ2-4
v_call: TRBV20-1
d_call: TRBD2
cdr3_nt: TGCAGTGCTAAGGCCACTAGCGGGGGTCAAAACATTCAGTACTTC
cdr3_aa: CSAKATSGGQNIQYF

clone_size: many
j_call: TRBJ2-5
v_call: TRBV29-1
d_call: .
cdr3_nt: TGCAGCGTGGGGAGGGGGGTACAAGAGACCCAGTACTTC
cdr3_aa: CSVGRGVQETQYF

clone_size: many
j_call: TRBJ2-7
v_call: TRBV10-3
d_call: .
cdr3_nt: TGTGCCATCGCTGGAGAGGGCAGGTCTTGGGAGCAGTACTTC
cdr3_aa: CAIAGEGRSWEQYF

clone_size: many
j_call: TRBJ1-2
v_call: TRBV19
d_call: .
cdr3_nt: TGTGCCAGTAGTGCGGGGGGACCAGCTAACTATGGCTACACCTTC
cdr3_aa: CASSAGGPANYGYTF

clone_size: many
j_call: TRBJ2-5
v_call: TRBV6-6
d_call: .
cdr3_nt: TGTGCCAGCAGTCGGGGACGGCACCAAGAGACCCAGTACTTC
cdr3_aa: CASSRGRHQETQYF

clone_size: few
j_call: TRBJ2-1
v_call: TRBV20-1
d_call: TRBD2
cdr3_nt: TGCAGTGCTCTCGATACGGGAGGATCAAGCTCCTACAATGAGCAGTTCTTC
cdr3_aa: CSALDTGGSSSYNEQFF

clone_size: many
j_call: TRBJ2-7
v_call: TRBV27
d_call: TRBD1
cdr3_nt: TGTGCCAGCAGTCCCTGGACAGGGCCTTCCTACGAGCAGTACTTC
cdr3_aa: CASSPWTGPSYEQYF

clone_size: many
j_call: TRBJ2-3
v_call: TRBV29-1
d_call: .
cdr3_nt: TGCAGCGTTGAATTATCCAATACGCAGTATTTT
cdr3_aa: CSVELSNTQYF

clone_size: many
j_call: TRBJ2-3
v_call: TRBV24-1
d_call: TRBD1
cdr3_nt: TGTGCCACCAGTGATTGGACAGGGGGCGATGGTGATACGCAGTATTTT
cdr3_aa: CATSDWTGGDGDTQYF

clone_size: many
j_call: TRBJ1-5
v_call: TRBV27
d_call: TRBD1
cdr3_nt: TGTGCCAGCAGTTTGGGGACAGGGGGTCAGCCCCAGCATTTT
cdr3_aa: CASSLGTGGQPQHF

clone_size: many
j_call: TRBJ2-4
v_call: TRBV19
d_call: TRBD2
cdr3_nt: TGTGCCAGTAGTGGGGGTCTTGGGGAGGGGACGAAAAACATTCAGTACTTC
cdr3_aa: CASSGGLGEGTKNIQYF

clone_size: medium-sized
j_call: TRBJ2-1
v_call: TRBV6-6
d_call: .
cdr3_nt: TGTGCCAGCAGTTACTCGATACCTCCTGGCAATGAGCAGTTCTTC
cdr3_aa: CASSYSIPPGNEQFF

clone_size: many
j_call: TRBJ1-2
v_call: TRBV27
d_call: .
cdr3_nt: TGTGCCAGCAGTTTATTTGGGGGATCGAATTATGGCTACACCTTC
cdr3_aa: CASSLFGGSNYGYTF

clone_size: many
j_call: TRBJ2-7
v_call: TRBV5-6
d_call: .
cdr3_nt: TGTGCCAGCAGCCGTCCGGACAGAACCTACTCCTACGAGCAGTACTTC
cdr3_aa: CASSRPDRTYSYEQYF

clone_size: many
j_call: TRBJ1-2
v_call: TRBV6-1
d_call: .
cdr3_nt: TGTGCCAGCAGTGAAGCGCTCGGATCCCCTTCATCCTATGGCTACACCTTC
cdr3_aa: CASSEALGSPSSYGYTF

clone_size: many
j_call: TRBJ2-7
v_call: TRBV7-2
d_call: .
cdr3_nt: TGTGCCAGCGGCGGTGATACCTACGAGCAGTACTTC
cdr3_aa: CASGGDTYEQYF

clone_size: few
j_call: TRBJ2-5
v_call: TRBV11-3
d_call: TRBD1
cdr3_nt: TGTGCCAGCAGCAGACAGGGGCCCCAAGAGACCCAGTACTTC
cdr3_aa: CASSRQGPQETQYF

clone_size: many
j_call: TRBJ1-1
v_call: TRBV6-1
d_call: .
cdr3_nt: TGTGCCAGCAGTTATCAGTCGAAGCCCACTGAAGCTTTCTTT
cdr3_aa: CASSYQSKPTEAFF

clone_size: many
j_call: TRBJ2-1
v_call: TRBV12-3/TRBV12-4
d_call: .
cdr3_nt: TGTGCCAGCAGTTTTAACCGGGGTAGTGCCTACAATGAGCAGTTCTTC
cdr3_aa: CASSFNRGSAYNEQFF

clone_size: medium-sized
j_call: TRBJ2-1
v_call: TRBV7-2
d_call: .
cdr3_nt: TGTGCCAGCAGCCGTCAGGGCGGGGCGTGGAATGAGCAGTTCTTC
cdr3_aa: CASSRQGGAWNEQFF

clone_size: many
j_call: TRBJ2-3
v_call: TRBV5-4
d_call: .
cdr3_nt: TGTGCCAGCAGCTGGGGGATTAGCACAGATACGCAGTATTTT
cdr3_aa: CASSWGISTDTQYF

clone_size: .
j_call: TRBJ2-5
v_call: TRBV6-5
d_call: TRBD2
cdr3_nt: TGTGCCAGCGGACTAGCGGAGGGCGAGACCCAGTACTTC
cdr3_aa: CASGLAEGETQYF

clone_size: many
j_call: TRBJ1-3
v_call: TRBV10-3
d_call: .
cdr3_nt: TGTGCCATTGACGGGGGCTCTGGAAACACCATATATTTT
cdr3_aa: CAIDGGSGNTIYF

clone_size: .
j_call: TRBJ2-5
v_call: TRBV20-1
d_call: TRBD2
cdr3_nt: TGCAGTGCCCAGGGCCTAGCGGGCCAAGAGACCCAGTACTTC
cdr3_aa: CSAQGLAGQETQYF

clone_size: many
j_call: TRBJ2-2
v_call: TRBV6-5
d_call: TRBD1
cdr3_nt: TGTGCCAGCAGTCTCAGGACAGGGGAGGACACCGGGGAGCTGTTTTTT
cdr3_aa: CASSLRTGEDTGELFF

clone_size: many
j_call: TRBJ1-2
v_call: TRBV18
d_call: TRBD1
cdr3_nt: TGTGCCAGCTCACCGGCGAATAGACAGGGGGTACTTGGCTACACCTTC
cdr3_aa: CASSPANRQGVLGYTF

clone_size: many
j_call: TRBJ1-3
v_call: TRBV7-9
d_call: .
cdr3_nt: TGTGCCAGCGCAAGACCCTCTGGAAACACCATATATTTT
cdr3_aa: CASARPSGNTIYF

clone_size: medium-sized
j_call: TRBJ2-1
v_call: TRBV6-5
d_call: TRBD1
cdr3_nt: TGTGCCAGCAGTCCCCTCCGAGGGGGCCTTAGCTCCTACAATGAGCAGTTCTTC
cdr3_aa: CASSPLRGGLSSYNEQFF

clone_size: many
j_call: TRBJ2-1
v_call: TRBV6-2/TRBV6-3
d_call: TRBD2
cdr3_nt: TGTGCCAGCAGTTACGAGACTAGCGGGAGTTTTGAGCAGTTCTTC
cdr3_aa: CASSYETSGSFEQFF

clone_size: many
j_call: TRBJ2-7
v_call: TRBV5-5
d_call: .
cdr3_nt: TGTGCCAGCAGCTTGGATGGTGGCAGTAGATCCTACGAGCAGTACTTC
cdr3_aa: CASSLDGGSRSYEQYF

clone_size: many
j_call: TRBJ2-7
v_call: TRBV5-6
d_call: .
cdr3_nt: TGTGCCAGCAGCTTGGGGCAGTCCTCCTCCTACGAGCAGTACTTC
cdr3_aa: CASSLGQSSSYEQYF

clone_size: few
j_call: TRBJ2-7
v_call: TRBV15
d_call: .
cdr3_nt: TGTGCCACCAGCGACACCAGGGGGGCCTACGAGCAGTACTTC
cdr3_aa: CATSDTRGAYEQYF